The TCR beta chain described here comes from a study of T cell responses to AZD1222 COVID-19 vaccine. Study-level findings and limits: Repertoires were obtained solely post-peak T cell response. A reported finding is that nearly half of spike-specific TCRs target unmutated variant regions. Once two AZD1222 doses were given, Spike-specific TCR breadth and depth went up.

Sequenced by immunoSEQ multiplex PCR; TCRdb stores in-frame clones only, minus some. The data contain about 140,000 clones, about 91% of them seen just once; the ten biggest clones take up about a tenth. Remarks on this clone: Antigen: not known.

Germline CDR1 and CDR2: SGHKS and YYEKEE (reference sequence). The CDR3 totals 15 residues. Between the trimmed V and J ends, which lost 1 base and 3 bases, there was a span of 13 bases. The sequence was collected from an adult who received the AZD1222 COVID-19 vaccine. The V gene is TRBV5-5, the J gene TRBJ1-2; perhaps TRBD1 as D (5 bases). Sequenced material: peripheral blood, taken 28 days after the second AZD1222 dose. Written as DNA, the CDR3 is TGTGCCAGCAGCTTGTTTCCAGGGATGGACTATGGCTACACCTTC. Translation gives CASSLFPGMDYGYTF. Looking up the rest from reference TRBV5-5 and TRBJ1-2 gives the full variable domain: DAGVTQSPTHLIKTRGQQVTLRCSPISGHKSVSWYQQVLGQGPQFIFQYYEKEERGRGNFPDRFSARQFPNYSSELNVNALLLGDSALYLCASSLFPGMDYGYTFGSGTRLTVV.